The 27 T cell receptor beta chains below come from one sample, sequenced in a study of blood T cell repertoires in COVID-19 (dated by TCRdb to 2019 to 2021). Library creation used the immunoSEQ multiplex PCR assay. TCRdb obtained this table from immuneACCESS and retained in-frame rearrangements with V and J assigned. These tables miss some clones; where compared with another copy, unresolved V genes account for less than half of the shortfall, and the remainder is unexplained. In this sample the table shows around 200,000 clones, approximately 84% of which occur a single time. The ten largest clones capture over 2.5% of the sample. Sequencing was carried out using peripheral blood. These receptors were collected from a human donor with acute or convalescent COVID-19. The donor label of this sample is uncertain.

Only one count was recorded for this clone. The chain carries TRBV5-1 and TRBJ2-7; 16 nucleotides agree with TRBD2. Germline CDR1 SGHRS, CDR2 YFSETQ. This CDR3 is 18 amino acids long. J gave up 1 base and V 4 bases, and 8 bases lay outside the gene matches. This CDR3 is CASSGGTSGGAGSYEQYF. The DNA of the CDR3 is TGCGCCAGCAGCGGTGGGACTAGCGGGGGGGCCGGTTCCTACGAGCAGTACTTC.

V usage is TRBV6-5 and J usage is TRBJ2-7; 7 bases map to TRBD1. Per the germline V gene, CDR1 is MNHEY and CDR2 is SVGAGI. This CDR3 has 16 amino acids. J lost 0 bases, V lost 0 bases, and 5 bases had no gene match. The CDR3: CASSYSRTGSSYEQYF. The CDR3 region has the DNA TGTGCCAGCAGTTACTCCCGGACAGGCTCCTCCTACGAGCAGTACTTC.

The V call is TRBV7-3, the J call TRBJ1-1; D unclear. V lost 3 bases, J lost 1 base, and 6 bases lay in between. CDR3 size: 13 residues. Germline-derived CDR1 and CDR2 are SGHTA and FQGTGA. This CDR3 is CASSFQENTEAFF. In nucleotides, the CDR3 is TGTGCCAGCAGCTTCCAGGAGAACACTGAAGCTTTCTTT.

This clone has a handful of counts. CDR3 in DNA: TGTGCCAGCTCCTATACCAATCAGCCCCAGCATTTT. Its protein is CASSYTNQPQHF. This rearrangement joins TRBV18 to TRBJ1-5; D uncertain. The V end lost 6 bases, the J end lost 3 bases, and 6 bases lay between the germline ends. Germline CDR1 reads KGHSH; CDR2 reads LQKENI. The CDR3 is made up of 12 amino acids. Filled out from reference TRBV18 and TRBJ1-5, the complete variable domain reads NAGVMQNPRHLVRRRGQEARLRCSPMKGHSHVYWYRQLPEEGLKFMVYLQKENIIDESGMPKERFSAEFPKEGPSILRIQQVVRGDSAAYFCASSYTNQPQHFGDGTRLSIL.

The chain combines TRBV19 with TRBJ1-1, with 7 bases aligning to TRBD1. CDR3 size: 14 residues. Per the germline V gene, CDR1 is LNHDA and CDR2 is SQIVND (reference sequence). V lost 5 bases, J lost 4 bases, and 7 bases stayed unmatched. CDR3 loop: CASSDTGVGTEAFF. The DNA for the CDR3 is TGTGCCAGTAGTGATACAGGGGTGGGCACTGAAGCTTTCTTT.

V gene TRBV7-7 combines with J gene TRBJ2-5; D call uncertain. This CDR3 has 14 amino acids. Germline V gene sequence: CDR1 SSHAT, CDR2 FNYEAQ (reference sequence). Trimming took off 5 bases at V and 2 bases at J, with 12 bases between the two ends. The CDR3 DNA reads as TGTGCCAGCAGCCCGGGTGGGTGGCAAGAGACCCAGTACTTC. Translated, it gives CASSPGGWQETQYF.

V gene TRBV24-1 combines with J gene TRBJ2-2; TRBD2 agrees at 13 bases. V shed 2 bases, J shed 7 bases, and the junction held 0 bases outside the gene matches. In germline, CDR1 is KGHDR, CDR2 SFDVKD. CDR3 length: 15 residues. CDR3 amino acids: CATSDWTSGSGELFF. The CDR3 region has the DNA TGTGCCACCAGTGATTGGACTAGCGGGAGCGGGGAGCTGTTTTTT.

The genes are TRBV14 and TRBJ2-7; D is possibly TRBD2 (6 bases). The CDR3 is made up of 15 amino acids. CDR1 is SGHDN and CDR2 is FVKESK in the germline V gene. V lost 0 bases to trimming and J lost 2 bases, with 11 bases between them. This chain's CDR3 is CASSQDRGTAYEQYF. CDR3 sequence (DNA): TGTGCCAGCAGCCAAGATCGGGGGACTGCCTACGAGCAGTACTTC. The complete variable domain, with remaining parts taken from reference TRBV14 and TRBJ2-7, reads EAGVTQFPSHSVIEKGQTVTLRCDPISGHDNLYWYRRVMGKEIKFLLHFVKESKQDESGMPNNRFLAERTGGTYSTLKVQPAELEDSGVYFCASSQDRGTAYEQYFGPGTRLTVT.

V usage is TRBV19 and J usage is TRBJ2-7; D gene unclear. The germline V gene encodes CDR1 LNHDA and CDR2 SQIVND (reference sequence). The V end lost 5 bases, the J end lost 7 bases, and 18 bases lay between the germline ends. The CDR3 has 14 amino acids. CDR3 loop: CASSLQLEPREQYF. The CDR3 nucleotides are TGTGCCAGTAGTCTACAACTGGAGCCTAGGGAGCAGTACTTC.

The genes are TRBV7-6 and TRBJ2-2, with D tentatively TRBD1 (8 bases). Trimming cost V 3 bases and J 5 bases, with 19 bases left between them. Germline V gene sequence: CDR1 SGHVS, CDR2 FNYEAQ. The CDR3 loop spans 17 amino acids. CDR3 sequence reads: CASSLLPRGTGTGELFF. In DNA, the CDR3 is TGTGCCAGCAGCTTGCTCCCGCGGGGGACAGGAACCGGGGAGCTGTTTTTT.

The rearrangement links TRBV5-1 to TRBJ2-2; 9 bases are shared with TRBD2. Germline-derived CDR1 and CDR2 are SGHRS and YFSETQ. CDR3 size: 14 residues. With V trimmed by 3 bases and J by 3 bases, 0 bases remained unmatched. CDR3: CASSSSGDTGELFF. DNA for the CDR3: TGCGCCAGCAGCTCTAGCGGGGACACCGGGGAGCTGTTTTTT. The full variable domain, in which reference TRBV5-1 and TRBJ2-2 provide the parts outside the CDR3, is KAGVTQTPRYLIKTRGQQVTLSCSPISGHRSVSWYQQTPGQGLQFLFEYFSETQRNKGNFPGRFSGRQFSNSRSEMNVSTLELGDSALYLCASSSSGDTGELFFGEGSRLTVL.

The V call is TRBV30, the J call TRBJ2-2; D may be TRBD1 (6 bases). The V end lost 4 bases, the J end lost 5 bases, and 11 bases lay between the germline ends. There are 13 residues in the CDR3. CDR1 is GTSNPN, CDR2 SVGIG, per germline (reference sequence). The CDR3 sequence is CAWTGDGTGELFF. In nucleotides, the CDR3 is TGTGCCTGGACAGGGGATGGTACCGGGGAGCTGTTTTTT.

The CDR3 reads CASSSNRGSTDTQYF. The CDR3, as DNA: TGTGCCAGCAGCTCAAACAGGGGTAGCACAGATACGCAGTATTTT. This chain joins TRBV5-4 and TRBJ2-3; 7 bases align to TRBD1. This CDR3 has 15 residues. V lost 3 bases to trimming and J lost 0 bases; unmatched junction nucleotides: 4. Germline-derived CDR1 and CDR2 are SGHNT and YYREEE (reference sequence).

This chain joins TRBV7-3 and TRBJ2-5, with 11 nucleotides matching TRBD1. The CDR3 is 15 amino acids. The germline V gene has CDR1 SGHTA and CDR2 FQGTGA. V lost 5 bases and J lost 4; bases outside the gene matches: 6. DNA for the CDR3: TGTGCCAGCAGCGCCCGGGACAGGGGGATAGAGACCCAGTACTTC. Its protein product is CASSARDRGIETQYF.

The chain is built from TRBV5-4 and TRBJ1-2; the D is unclear. From germline, CDR1 is SGHNT and CDR2 YYREEE (reference sequence). Trimming took off 0 bases at V and 7 bases at J, with 16 bases between the two ends. The length of the CDR3 is 15 residues. The CDR3 nucleotides are TGTGCCAGCAGCTTGGGCCTCCCCGGGGAGGGTGGCTACACCTTC. This sequence encodes CASSLGLPGEGGYTF. Full variable domain (remainder filled in from reference TRBV5-4 and TRBJ1-2): ETGVTQSPTHLIKTRGQQVTLRCSSQSGHNTVSWYQQALGQGPQFIFQYYREEENGRGNFPPRFSGLQFPNYSSELNVNALELDDSALYLCASSLGLPGEGGYTFGSGTRLTVV.

The rearrangement links TRBV5-1 to TRBJ1-3; TRBD1 aligns across 8 bases. Germline CDR1 and CDR2: SGHRS and YFSETQ. The CDR3 has 20 amino acids. The V segment lost 0 bases and the J segment 1 base; nucleotides outside the gene matches: 15. The CDR3: CASSLGMTGETTTSGNTIYF. DNA of the CDR3: TGCGCCAGCAGCTTGGGGATGACAGGGGAAACGACCACTTCTGGAAACACCATATATTTT.

The V gene is TRBV28, the J gene TRBJ2-7, with D maybe TRBD2 (5 bases). This CDR3 has 15 residues. Germline V gene data show CDR1 as MDHEN and CDR2 as SYDVKM. The V end was cut by 6 bases, the J end by 5 bases, with 20 bases between. As DNA, the CDR3 is TGTGCCAGCAGCCCTCCCAGCGAGGGAATCCACGAGCAGTACTTC. This gives the protein CASSPPSEGIHEQYF.

The chain joins TRBV19 to TRBJ2-7, with a possible D match to TRBD1 (5 bases). V was pared by 4 bases and J by 0 bases, with 10 bases between. This CDR3 spans 14 amino acids. CDR1 and CDR2 (germline): LNHDA, SQIVND (reference sequence). CDR3 DNA: TGTGCCAGTAGTAAGGGGCCCGTCTCCTACGAGCAGTACTTC. This gives the protein CASSKGPVSYEQYF.

V is TRBV21-1 and J is TRBJ2-7; the table's D call, TRBD1, was not checked against the DNA. TRBV21-1 is annotated as a pseudogene. The CDR3 length is 14 residues. The CDR3 loop is CASSNRLIWYEQYF. In DNA form, the CDR3 reads TGTGCCAGCAGCAACAGGTTGATATGGTACGAGCAGTACTTC.

The chain has TRBV11-2 and TRBJ1-1, with D possibly TRBD1 on 5 matching bases. The CDR3 is 15 amino acids. Germline V gene lookup returns CDR1 SGHAT and CDR2 FQNNGV. Trimming removed 6 bases from V and 1 base from J, with 15 bases in between. The CDR3 DNA follows: TGTGCCAGCAGGTCAGCGGGGACGGAGAACACTGAAGCTTTCTTT. As protein: CASRSAGTENTEAFF. The full variable domain, completed using reference TRBV11-2 and TRBJ1-1, is EAGVAQSPRYKIIEKRQSVAFWCNPISGHATLYWYQQILGQGPKLLIQFQNNGVVDDSQLPKDRFSAERLKGVDSTLKIQPAKLEDSAVYLCASRSAGTENTEAFFGQGTRLTVV.

The J gene is TRBJ1-6, the V gene TRBV15, with D unresolved. The CDR3 is 12 amino acids. Germline CDR1 and CDR2: LNHNV and YYDKDF (reference sequence). V gave up 5 bases and J gave up 9 bases, with 8 bases separating them. The CDR3 loop is CATSGPISPLHF. The CDR3 DNA is TGTGCCACCAGCGGGCCGATTTCACCCCTCCACTTT.

This sequence joins TRBV2 and TRBJ2-1, with TRBD1 matching over 7 bases. CDR3 length: 15 residues. V was pared by 6 bases and J by 5 bases, with 10 bases of the junction left unmatched. Germline V CDR1 and CDR2: SNHLY, FYNNEI. CDR3 sequence reads: CASRPTGIRDNEQFF. The CDR3 DNA follows: TGTGCCAGCAGGCCGACAGGGATTAGGGACAATGAGCAGTTCTTC.

The V gene is TRBV7-9, the J gene TRBJ2-5, with D perhaps TRBD1 (5 bases). Trimming removed 4 bases from V and 3 bases from J, with 15 bases in between. The V gene's germline CDR1 is SEHNR and CDR2 FQNEAQ (reference sequence). This CDR3 has 15 amino acids. CDR3 bases: TGTGCCAGCAGCTATGCTGGGCTCAGGGAAGAGACCCAGTACTTC. Its protein product is CASSYAGLREETQYF. Supplemented by reference TRBV7-9 and TRBJ2-5, the full variable domain reads DTGVSQNPRHKITKRGQNVTFRCDPISEHNRLYWYRQTLGQGPEFLTYFQNEAQLEKSRLLSDRFSAERPKGSFSTLEIQRTEQGDSAMYLCASSYAGLREETQYFGPGTRLLVL.

The rearrangement joins TRBV4-1 to TRBJ2-6, with TRBD1 matching 8 bases. The CDR3 runs 18 residues. CDR1 and CDR2 from the germline V gene are MGHRA and YSYEKL. J gave up 0 bases and V 1 base, and 5 bases lay outside the gene matches. Here the CDR3 DNA reads TGCGCCAGCAGCCAAGTCAGGGGGCCAAGCTCTGGGGCCAACGTCCTGACTTTC. Residues: CASSQVRGPSSGANVLTF.

The chain uses TRBV29-1 and TRBJ2-7; 9 positions agree with TRBD1. The V gene's germline CDR1 is SQVTM and CDR2 ANQGSEA. The CDR3 totals 17 residues. V lost 4 bases to trimming and J lost 4 bases; unmatched junction nucleotides: 17. CDR3 residues: CSVAGTGPKTSRYEQYF. The DNA for the CDR3 is TGCAGCGTTGCCGGGACAGGGCCTAAAACATCAAGATACGAGCAGTACTTC.

The rearrangement joins TRBV30 to TRBJ1-1; the D is unclear. Germline CDR1 GTSNPN, CDR2 SVGIG (reference sequence). With 5 bases removed from V and 1 base from J, the gap between germline ends came to 8 bases. This CDR3 is built from 12 residues. The CDR3 reads CAWGPQNTEAFF. The CDR3 DNA reads as TGTGCCTGGGGACCCCAGAACACTGAAGCTTTCTTT.

The CDR3 protein is CASKIGTGGTGELFF. The CDR3 DNA reads TGTGCCAGCAAGATCGGGACAGGGGGGACCGGGGAGCTGTTTTTT. This sequence joins TRBV27 and TRBJ2-2; the match to TRBD1 covers 11 bases. Germline values: CDR1 MNHEY, CDR2 SMNVEV (reference sequence). The CDR3 has 15 amino acids. With 7 bases clipped from V and 5 bases from J, the junction kept 6 bases outside the gene matches.